One T cell receptor (beta chain) is described in this entry. CDR3 length: 16 residues. Trimming took 1 base from V and 1 from J, leaving 12 bases between them. Germline V lookup: CDR1 SGHVS, CDR2 FNYEAQ. Only in-frame clones appear in the TCRdb table, and some are missing; sequencing was by immunoSEQ multiplex PCR. This sample has about 49,000 clones, with about 88% found just once. The entry originates in a study of radiotherapy plus CTLA-4 blockade in lung cancer. On the study more broadly: Objective responses were recorded in over 15% of patients, with disease control recorded in roughly 31%.

CTLA-4 blockade using ipilimumab, together with focal radiation, was received by patients with chemo-refractory metastatic non-small-cell lung cancer. The TCR was taken from a human donor with non-small cell lung cancer whose response to radiotherapy plus ipilimumab could not be evaluated. V is TRBV7-6 and J is TRBJ2-3, with D unclear. The sequenced sample was peripheral blood, obtained from a patient treated with radiotherapy plus ipilimumab. The CDR3: CASSLDGRQGTDTQYF. For the CDR3, the DNA is TGTGCCAGCAGCTTAGACGGCCGGCAGGGCACAGATACGCAGTATTTT.